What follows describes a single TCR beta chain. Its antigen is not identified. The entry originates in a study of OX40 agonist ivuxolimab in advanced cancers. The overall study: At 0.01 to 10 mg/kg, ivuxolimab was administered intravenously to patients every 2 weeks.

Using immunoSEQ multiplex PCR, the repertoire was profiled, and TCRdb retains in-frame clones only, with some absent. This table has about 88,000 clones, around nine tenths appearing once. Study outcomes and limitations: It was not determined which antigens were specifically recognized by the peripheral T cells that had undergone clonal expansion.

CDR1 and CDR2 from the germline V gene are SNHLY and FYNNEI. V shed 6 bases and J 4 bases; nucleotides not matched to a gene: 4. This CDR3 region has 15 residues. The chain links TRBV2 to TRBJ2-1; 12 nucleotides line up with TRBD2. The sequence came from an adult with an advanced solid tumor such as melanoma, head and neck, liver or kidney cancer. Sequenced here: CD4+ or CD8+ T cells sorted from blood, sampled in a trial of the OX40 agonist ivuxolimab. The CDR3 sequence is CASRLAGGGYNEQFF. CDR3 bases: TGTGCCAGCAGACTAGCGGGGGGAGGTTACAATGAGCAGTTCTTC.